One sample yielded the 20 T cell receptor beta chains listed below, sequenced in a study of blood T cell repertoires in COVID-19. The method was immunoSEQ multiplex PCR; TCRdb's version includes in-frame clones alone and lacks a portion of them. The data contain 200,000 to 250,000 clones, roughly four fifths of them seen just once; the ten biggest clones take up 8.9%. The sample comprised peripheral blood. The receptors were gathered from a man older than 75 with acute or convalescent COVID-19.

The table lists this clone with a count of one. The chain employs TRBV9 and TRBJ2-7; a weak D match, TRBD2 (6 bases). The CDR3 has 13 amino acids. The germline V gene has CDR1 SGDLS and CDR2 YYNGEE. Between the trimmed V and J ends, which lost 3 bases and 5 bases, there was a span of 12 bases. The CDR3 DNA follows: TGTGCCAGCAGCGCCCGAGGAGGGGACGAGCAGTACTTC. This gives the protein CASSARGGDEQYF.

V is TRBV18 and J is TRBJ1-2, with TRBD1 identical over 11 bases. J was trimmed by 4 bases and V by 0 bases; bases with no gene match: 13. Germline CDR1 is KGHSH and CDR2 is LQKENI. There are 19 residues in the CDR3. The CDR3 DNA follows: TGTGCCAGCTCACCACCGTCCCGGGACAGGGGGGCTTACGGCTATGGCTACACCTTC. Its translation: CASSPPSRDRGAYGYGYTF.

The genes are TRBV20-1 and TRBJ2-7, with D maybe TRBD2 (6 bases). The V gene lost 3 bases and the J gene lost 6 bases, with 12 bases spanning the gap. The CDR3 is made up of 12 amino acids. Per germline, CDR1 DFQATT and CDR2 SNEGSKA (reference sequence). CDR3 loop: CSASSGVSEQYF. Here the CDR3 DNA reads TGCAGTGCTAGTAGCGGAGTCTCCGAGCAGTACTTC.

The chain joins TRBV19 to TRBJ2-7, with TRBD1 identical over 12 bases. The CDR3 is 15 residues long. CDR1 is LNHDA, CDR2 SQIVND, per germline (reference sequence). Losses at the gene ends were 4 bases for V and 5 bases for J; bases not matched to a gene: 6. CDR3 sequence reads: CASSRSGTGGHEQYF. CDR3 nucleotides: TGTGCCAGTAGTAGATCAGGGACAGGGGGCCACGAGCAGTACTTC.

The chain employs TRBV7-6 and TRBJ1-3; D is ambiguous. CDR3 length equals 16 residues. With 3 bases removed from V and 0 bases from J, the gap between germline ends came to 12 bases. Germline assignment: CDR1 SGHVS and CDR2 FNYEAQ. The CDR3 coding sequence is TGTGCCAGCAGCTTGGTTGGCAGGAACTCTGGAAACACCATATATTTT. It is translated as CASSLVGRNSGNTIYF. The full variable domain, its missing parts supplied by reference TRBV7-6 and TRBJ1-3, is GAGVSQSPRYKVTKRGQDVALRCDPISGHVSLYWYRQALGQGPEFLTYFNYEAQQDKSGLPNDRFSAERPEGSISTLTIQRTEQRDSAMYRCASSLVGRNSGNTIYFGEGSWLTVV.

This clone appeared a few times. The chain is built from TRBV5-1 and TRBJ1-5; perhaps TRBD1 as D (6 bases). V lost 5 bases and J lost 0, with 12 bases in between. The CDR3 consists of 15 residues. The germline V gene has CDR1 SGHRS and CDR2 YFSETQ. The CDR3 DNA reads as TGCGCCAGCAGGGGGGGGGCGGATAGCAATCAGCCCCAGCATTTT. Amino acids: CASRGGADSNQPQHF.

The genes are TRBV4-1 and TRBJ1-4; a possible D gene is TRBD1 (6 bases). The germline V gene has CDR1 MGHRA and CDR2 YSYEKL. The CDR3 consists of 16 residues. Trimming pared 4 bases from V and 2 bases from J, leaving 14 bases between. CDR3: CASSRGTTGTNEKLFF. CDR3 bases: TGCGCCAGCAGCCGCGGAACGACAGGTACTAATGAAAAACTGTTTTTT.

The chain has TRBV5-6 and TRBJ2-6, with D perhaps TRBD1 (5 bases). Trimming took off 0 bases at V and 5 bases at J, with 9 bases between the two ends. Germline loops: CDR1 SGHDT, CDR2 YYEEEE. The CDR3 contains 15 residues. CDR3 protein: CASSLGTLRANVLTF. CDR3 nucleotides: TGTGCCAGCAGCTTGGGGACATTAAGGGCCAACGTCCTGACTTTC.

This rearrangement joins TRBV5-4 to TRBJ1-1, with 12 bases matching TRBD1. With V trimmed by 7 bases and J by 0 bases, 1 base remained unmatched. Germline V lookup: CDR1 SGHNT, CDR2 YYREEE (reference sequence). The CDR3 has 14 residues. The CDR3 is CASRDRGLNTEAFF. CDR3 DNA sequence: TGTGCCAGCCGGGACAGGGGGCTGAACACTGAAGCTTTCTTT.

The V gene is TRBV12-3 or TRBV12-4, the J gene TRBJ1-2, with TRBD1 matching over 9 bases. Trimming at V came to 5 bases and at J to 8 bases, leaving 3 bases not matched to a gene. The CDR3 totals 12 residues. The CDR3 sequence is CASSPTGGGYTF. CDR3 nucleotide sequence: TGTGCCAGCAGTCCGACAGGGGGAGGCTACACCTTC.

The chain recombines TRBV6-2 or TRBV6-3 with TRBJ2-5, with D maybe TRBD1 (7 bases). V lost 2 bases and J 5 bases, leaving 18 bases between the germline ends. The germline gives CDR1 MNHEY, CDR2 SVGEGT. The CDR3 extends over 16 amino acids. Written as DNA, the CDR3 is TGTGCCAGCAGTTACCTGGTAGGAGGGGGCGGCGAGACCCAGTACTTC. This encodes CASSYLVGGGGETQYF.

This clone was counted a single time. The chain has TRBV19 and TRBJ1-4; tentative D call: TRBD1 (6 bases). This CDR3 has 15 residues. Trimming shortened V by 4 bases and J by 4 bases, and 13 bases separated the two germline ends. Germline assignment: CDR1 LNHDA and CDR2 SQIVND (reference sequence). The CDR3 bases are TGTGCCAGTAGTACGTGGACAGACCTTAATGAAAAACTGTTTTTT. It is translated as CASSTWTDLNEKLFF.

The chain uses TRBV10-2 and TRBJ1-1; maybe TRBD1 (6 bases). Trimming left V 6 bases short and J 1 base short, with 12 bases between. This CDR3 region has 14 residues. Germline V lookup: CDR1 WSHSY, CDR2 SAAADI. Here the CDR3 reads CASRLGQPNTEAFF. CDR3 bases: TGCGCCAGCAGGCTTGGACAGCCGAACACTGAAGCTTTCTTT.

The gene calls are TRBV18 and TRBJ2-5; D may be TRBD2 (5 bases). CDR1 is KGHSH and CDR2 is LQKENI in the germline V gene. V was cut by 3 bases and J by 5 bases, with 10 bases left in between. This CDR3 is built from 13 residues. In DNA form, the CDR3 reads TGTGCCAGCTCACCCCGTTCGGGGGAGACCCAGTACTTC. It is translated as CASSPRSGETQYF.

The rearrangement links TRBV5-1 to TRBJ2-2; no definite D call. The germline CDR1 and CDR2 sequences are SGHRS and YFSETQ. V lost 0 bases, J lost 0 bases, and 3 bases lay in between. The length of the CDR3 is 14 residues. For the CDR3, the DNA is TGCGCCAGCAGCTTGGGCGCGAACACCGGGGAGCTGTTTTTT. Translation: CASSLGANTGELFF. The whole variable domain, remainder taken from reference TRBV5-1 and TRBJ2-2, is KAGVTQTPRYLIKTRGQQVTLSCSPISGHRSVSWYQQTPGQGLQFLFEYFSETQRNKGNFPGRFSGRQFSNSRSEMNVSTLELGDSALYLCASSLGANTGELFFGEGSRLTVL.

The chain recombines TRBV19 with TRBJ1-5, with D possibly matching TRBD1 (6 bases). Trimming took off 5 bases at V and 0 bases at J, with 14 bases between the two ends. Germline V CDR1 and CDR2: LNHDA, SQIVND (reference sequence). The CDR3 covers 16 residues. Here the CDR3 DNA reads TGTGCCAGTAGTTCGACGGGACAATATAGCAATCAGCCCCAGCATTTT. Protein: CASSSTGQYSNQPQHF.

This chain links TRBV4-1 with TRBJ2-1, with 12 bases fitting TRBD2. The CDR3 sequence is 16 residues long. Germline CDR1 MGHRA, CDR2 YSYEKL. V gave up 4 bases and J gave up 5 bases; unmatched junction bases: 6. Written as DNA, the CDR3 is TGCGCCAGCAGCCCTTCGGGGACTAGCGGGCACAATGAGCAGTTCTTC. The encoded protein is CASSPSGTSGHNEQFF.

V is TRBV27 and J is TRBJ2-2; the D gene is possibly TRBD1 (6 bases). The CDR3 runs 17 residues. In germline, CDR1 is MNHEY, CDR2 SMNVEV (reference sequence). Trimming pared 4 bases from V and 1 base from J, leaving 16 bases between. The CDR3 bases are TGTGCCAGCAGTTCGTGGACAGCCCGAGGGAACACCGGGGAGCTGTTTTTT. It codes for CASSSWTARGNTGELFF.

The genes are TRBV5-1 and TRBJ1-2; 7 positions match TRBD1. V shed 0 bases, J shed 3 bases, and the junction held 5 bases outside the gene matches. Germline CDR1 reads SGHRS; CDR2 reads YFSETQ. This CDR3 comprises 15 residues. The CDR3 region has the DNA TGCGCCAGCAGCTTGGGGGGGACAGCGGACTATGGCTACACCTTC. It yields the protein CASSLGGTADYGYTF.

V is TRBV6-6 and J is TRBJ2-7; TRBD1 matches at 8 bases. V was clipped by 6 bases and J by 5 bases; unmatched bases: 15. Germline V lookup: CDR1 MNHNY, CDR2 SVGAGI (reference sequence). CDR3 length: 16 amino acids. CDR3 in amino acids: CASRPLNRGDQHEQYF. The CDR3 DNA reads TGTGCCAGCAGACCATTAAACAGGGGGGATCAACACGAGCAGTACTTC.